This TCR beta chain was profiled in a study of molecular identifiers for immune sequencing clone quantification. From the PCR reads, TCRdb called clonotypes with MiXCR, one entry per CDR3 protein. The sample shows under 350,000 distinct CDR3 sequences, roughly a quarter of them seen only once. Per the germline V gene, CDR1 is MNHNS and CDR2 is SASEGT. CDR3 length: 12 amino acids. The ends were cut back, 2 bases at V and 5 bases at J, with 6 bases in the middle. Input material: naive CD8+ T cells from blood, with Jurkat cell RNA spiked in. Subset of the sample: FACS-sorted CD8+CD4-CCR7+CD45RA+ naive T cells. The sequence came from a human donor in good health. Some libraries in this study had Jurkat cell RNA spiked in. The genes are TRBV6-1 and TRBJ1-1; D ambiguous. In DNA, the CDR3 is TGTGCCAGCAGTGAAATAGGGACTGAAGCTTTCTTT. It translates to CASSEIGTEAFF.